The rows below give T cell receptor beta chains drawn from one sample of a study of blood T cells in healthy people across ages. Using its own MiXCR run on the 5' RACE reads, TCRdb lists one record per CDR3 protein. The sample has fewer than 1,200,000 distinct CDR3 sequences, approximately 26% seen once. These records were also assigned to another study, of T cells of mothers and their children.

Source material: blood. The receptors derive from a girl aged 2 to 9 in good health. Both conserved end residues are part of each CDR3. The D gene is left open where the match is weak. A row's size may be missing; if present it is once, few, many or a size class.

D: TRBD1
size: .
J: TRBJ1-5
V: TRBV28
DNA: TGTGCCAGCAGCCCTCCGGGGGGGACAGGCAGCAATCAGCCCCAGCATTTT
CDR3: CASSPPGGTGSNQPQHF

D: .
size: few
J: TRBJ2-1
V: TRBV20-1
DNA: TGCAGTGCTGAGGCTTTGGACAGTCTAGGAGAGGTAGTCTCCTACAATGAGCAGTTCTTC
CDR3: CSAEALDSLGEVVSYNEQFF

D: .
size: .
J: TRBJ2-7
V: TRBV7-9
DNA: TGTGCCAGCGGCCACAGGAGCTCCTACGAGCAGTACTTC
CDR3: CASGHRSSYEQYF

D: TRBD2
size: .
J: TRBJ2-7
V: TRBV7-9
DNA: TGTGCCAGCAGCTCATTCGGGACTAGCGGGGACTACGAGCAGTACTTC
CDR3: CASSSFGTSGDYEQYF

D: .
size: .
J: TRBJ2-7
V: TRBV6-2/TRBV6-3
DNA: TGTGCCAGCGGTTATTTCGGCGCAGGGGTTTACGAGCAGTACTTC
CDR3: CASGYFGAGVYEQYF

D: TRBD1
size: .
J: TRBJ2-1
V: TRBV6-1
DNA: TGTGCCAGCACCCTAAGGTGGGACAGGGGGTGGGATGAGCAGTTCTTC
CDR3: CASTLRWDRGWDEQFF

D: TRBD2
size: .
J: TRBJ2-3
V: TRBV20-1
DNA: TGCAGTGCTGCAAGCGGGGCTACGCAGTATTTT
CDR3: CSAASGATQYF

D: .
size: few
J: TRBJ1-6
V: TRBV7-2
DNA: TGTGCCAGCAGCCCAGACACGGACAGAGTGGGATCACCCCTCCACTTT
CDR3: CASSPDTDRVGSPLHF

D: .
size: .
J: TRBJ1-2
V: TRBV6-5
DNA: TGTGCCAGCAGTTACTCGGGGATCCCGGGGGGGTATGGCTACACCTTC
CDR3: CASSYSGIPGGYGYTF

D: .
size: .
J: TRBJ2-4
V: TRBV29-1
DNA: TGCAGCGCCGAGGTGGCGGACATTCAGTACTTC
CDR3: CSAEVADIQYF

D: .
size: .
J: TRBJ2-1
V: TRBV7-9
DNA: TGTGCCAGCGGAGTAACTAATGAGCAGTTCTTC
CDR3: CASGVTNEQFF

D: .
size: many
J: TRBJ1-4
V: TRBV7-9
DNA: TGTGCCAGCAGCTCCGGGGGCCTGGAAAAACTGTTTTTT
CDR3: CASSSGGLEKLFF

D: .
size: .
J: TRBJ2-3
V: TRBV7-2
DNA: TGTGCCAGCAGCTTAGGGGTCGGGGCCCACACAGATACGCAGTATTTT
CDR3: CASSLGVGAHTDTQYF